What follows is one TCR beta chain and its context. Its cognate antigen is unknown. The data were taken from a study of shared clonotypes between healthy human individuals. Overall study results and limits: The four-donor shared clonotypes exceeded non-shared clonotypes in generation probability, with non-shared ones scoring lower.

Recent acute infections and vaccinations were absent in the healthy HIV-negative adult donors. Sequencing used immunoSEQ multiplex PCR; TCRdb keeps in-frame clones, though not all of them. This table has about 2 million clones, 95% appearing once. Germline assignment: CDR1 SGHTA and CDR2 FQGNSA. The CDR3 extends over 15 amino acids. Trimming shortened V by 1 base and J by 6 bases, and 16 bases separated the two germline ends. Sequencing was carried out using naive CD4+ T cells sorted from blood. Subset here: CD45RA+ positively selected. The chain combines TRBV7-2 with TRBJ2-7; maybe TRBD1 (5 bases). The clonotype was recovered from a man younger than 35 in good health. The CDR3 spells CASSLDQRDRAEQYF. CDR3 nucleotides: TGTGCCAGCAGCTTAGATCAGCGAGACAGAGCCGAGCAGTACTTC.